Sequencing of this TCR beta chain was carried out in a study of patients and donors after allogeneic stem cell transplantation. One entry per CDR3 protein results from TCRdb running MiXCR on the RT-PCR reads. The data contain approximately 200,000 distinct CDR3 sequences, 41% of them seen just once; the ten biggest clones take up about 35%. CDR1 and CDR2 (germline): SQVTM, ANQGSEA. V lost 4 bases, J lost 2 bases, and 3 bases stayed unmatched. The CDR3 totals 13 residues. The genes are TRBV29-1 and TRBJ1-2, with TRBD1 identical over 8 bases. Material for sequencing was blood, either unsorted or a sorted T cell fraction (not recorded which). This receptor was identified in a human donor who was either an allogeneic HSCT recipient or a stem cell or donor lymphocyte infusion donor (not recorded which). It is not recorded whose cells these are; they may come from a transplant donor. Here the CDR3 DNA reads TGCAGCGTTGCCGGGACAGGCAACTATGGCTACACCTTC. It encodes CSVAGTGNYGYTF.